These T cell receptor beta chains were read from a single sample in a study of blood T cell repertoires in COVID-19. TCRdb keeps only in-frame clones here, not all; method: immunoSEQ multiplex PCR. The sample carries about 170,000 clones, roughly 85% recorded once. Sequencing was carried out using PBMCs or T cells enriched from blood (not recorded which). The receptor source for this set is a woman between 65 and 79 years old in a cohort exposed to, infected with or recovered from COVID-19 (not recorded which). Both conserved end residues are part of each CDR3. D genes are given only for firm matches. Size values are once, few and many counts, or a class for expanded clones, and some rows have none.

>TRBV4-1|TRBD2|NA|TRBJ2-7
CASSQASGISYEQYF
TGCGCCAGCAGCCAAGCTAGCGGGATCTCCTACGAGCAGTACTTC
>TRBV28|TRBD1|NA|TRBJ1-4
CASSLRLSGGLSEKLFF
TGTGCCAGCAGTTTAAGGCTATCAGGGGGCCTGTCCGAAAAACTGTTTTTT
>TRBV3-1/TRBV3-2|NA|NA|TRBJ1-1
CASSPWAPSTEAFF
TGTGCCAGCAGCCCGTGGGCCCCGTCGACTGAAGCTTTCTTT
>TRBV9|TRBD1|NA|TRBJ1-2
CASSVGSRGMDGYTF
TGTGCCAGCAGCGTAGGGTCCAGGGGGATGGATGGCTACACCTTC
>TRBV18|NA|NA|TRBJ2-5
CASSPSQETQYF
TGTGCCAGCTCACCCTCCCAAGAGACCCAGTACTTC
>TRBV28|TRBD2|few|TRBJ2-3
CASSVAGAFTIGADTQYF
TGTGCCAGCAGTGTAGCGGGAGCTTTTACAATCGGGGCAGATACGCAGTATTTT
>TRBV27|TRBD1|NA|TRBJ2-1
CASSLKGTDEQFF
TGTGCCAGCAGCCTGAAAGGGACAGATGAGCAGTTCTTC
>TRBV6-5|NA|NA|TRBJ1-1
CASSYGGKGEAFF
TGTGCCAGCAGTTACGGGGGGAAGGGTGAAGCTTTCTTT
>TRBV25-1|NA|NA|TRBJ1-4
CASSEGGYYEKLFF
TGTGCCAGCAGTGAAGGGGGGTATTATGAAAAACTGTTTTTT
>TRBV6-5|TRBD1|few|TRBJ2-1
CASTSPGTGGKFF
TGTGCCAGCACCTCCCCGGGGACAGGGGGCAAGTTCTTC
>TRBV28|TRBD1|NA|TRBJ1-3
CASSLGGQGAGNTIYF
TGTGCCAGCAGTTTAGGGGGACAGGGGGCCGGAAACACCATATATTTT
>TRBV7-8|TRBD1|NA|TRBJ2-7
CASSLGTGGSSYEQYF
TGTGCCAGCAGCTTAGGGACAGGGGGTTCTTCCTACGAGCAGTACTTC
>TRBV28|NA|NA|TRBJ1-5
CASSFGGSGQPQHF
TGTGCCAGCAGTTTCGGGGGTTCGGGTCAGCCCCAGCATTTT
>TRBV5-1|NA|NA|TRBJ1-2
CASSLDRYGYTF
TGCGCCAGCAGCTTAGACAGATATGGCTACACCTTC
>TRBV3-1/TRBV3-2|NA|NA|TRBJ2-3
CASSQGEGTQYF
TGTGCCAGCAGCCAAGGAGAGGGTACGCAGTATTTT
>TRBV9|TRBD2|NA|TRBJ2-2
CASSPTPGTSHRELFF
TGTGCCAGCAGCCCCACCCCCGGGACTAGCCACAGGGAGCTGTTTTTT
>TRBV21-1|NA|few|TRBJ1-1
CASSKNGGRSEAFF
TGTGCCAGCAGCAAAAACGGGGGACGGTCTGAAGCTTTCTTT
>TRBV4-2|NA|NA|TRBJ1-5
CASSRTGDQPQHF
TGTGCCAGCAGCCGGACGGGAGATCAGCCCCAGCATTTT
>TRBV6-1|NA|NA|TRBJ1-6
CASSEVTGTANSPLHF
TGTGCCAGCAGTGAAGTAACAGGGACGGCGAATTCACCCCTCCACTTT
>TRBV5-1|TRBD2|NA|TRBJ2-5
CASSLAQGLAGQETQYF
TGCGCCAGCAGCTTGGCGCAGGGACTAGCGGGCCAAGAGACCCAGTACTTC
>TRBV11-2|NA|few|TRBJ2-1
CAGGGTAQYNEQFF
TGTGCCGGCGGGGGGACAGCTCAATACAATGAGCAGTTCTTC
>TRBV15|TRBD1|once|TRBJ2-7
CATSRAGTGGNEQYF
TGTGCCACCAGCAGAGCTGGGACAGGGGGGAACGAGCAGTACTTC
>TRBV28|NA|NA|TRBJ1-2
CASTTVKRGYTF
TGTGCCAGTACCACAGTGAAACGGGGCTACACCTTC
>TRBV5-8|TRBD2|NA|TRBJ2-2
CASSLRTRNTGELFF
TGTGCCAGCAGCTTGCGGACTAGAAACACCGGGGAGCTGTTTTTT
>TRBV6-5|NA|few|TRBJ1-5
CASSPRGGNQPQHF
TGTGCCAGCAGTCCCCGGGGGGGGAATCAGCCCCAGCATTTT
>TRBV7-4|TRBD1|NA|TRBJ2-5
CASSPGTGVQETQYF
TGTGCCAGCAGCCCGGGGACAGGGGTGCAAGAGACCCAGTACTTC
>TRBV5-1|NA|NA|TRBJ1-2
CASSLEARGAYGYTF
TGCGCCAGCAGCTTGGAAGCTCGGGGGGCCTATGGCTACACCTTC
>TRBV6-4|NA|medium-sized|TRBJ2-2
CASSEVLGSGELFF
TGTGCCAGCAGTGAAGTTCTGGGGAGCGGGGAGCTGTTTTTT
>TRBV7-6|NA|NA|TRBJ1-5
CASSYNAERLRPQHF
TGTGCCAGCAGCTACAACGCGGAGCGGCTCCGGCCCCAGCATTTT
>TRBV7-9|TRBD1|NA|TRBJ1-1
CASTGQGNTEAFF
TGTGCCAGCACGGGACAGGGGAACACTGAAGCTTTCTTT
>TRBV7-8|NA|NA|TRBJ2-5
CASSLFGQPKETQYF
TGTGCCAGCAGCTTATTCGGACAGCCGAAAGAGACCCAGTACTTC
>TRBV14|NA|NA|TRBJ2-3
CASSQLATTDTQYF
TGTGCCAGCAGCCAACTCGCTACCACAGATACGCAGTATTTT
>TRBV28|TRBD2|once|TRBJ2-7
CASSPGTSGSYEQYF
TGTGCCAGCAGCCCCGGGACTAGCGGTTCCTACGAGCAGTACTTC
>TRBV5-4|TRBD1|once|TRBJ2-5
CASSPRGQGTYGTQYF
TGTGCCAGCAGCCCCCGAGGACAGGGGACTTACGGGACCCAGTACTTC
>TRBV7-9|TRBD1|few|TRBJ1-1
CASSSGQIYTEAFF
TGTGCCAGCAGCTCGGGACAGATCTACACTGAAGCTTTCTTT
>TRBV19|NA|NA|TRBJ1-1
CASSPTQARHTEAFF
TGTGCCAGTAGTCCAACACAGGCTCGACACACTGAAGCTTTCTTT
>TRBV6-5|TRBD1|NA|TRBJ2-1
CASSPQGASYNEQFF
TGTGCCAGCAGCCCACAGGGGGCCTCCTACAATGAGCAGTTCTTC
>TRBV7-2|NA|NA|TRBJ1-5
CASSPDSNQRPQHF
TGTGCCAGCAGCCCCGACAGTAACCAACGGCCCCAGCATTTT
>TRBV4-1|NA|NA|TRBJ1-5
CASSQMGALGSQHF
TGCGCCAGCAGCCAAATGGGGGCGCTCGGGTCCCAGCATTTT
>TRBV28|TRBD2|NA|TRBJ2-7
CASSLGTSSVYEQYF
TGTGCCAGCAGCCTCGGGACTAGCAGCGTCTACGAGCAGTACTTC
>TRBV19|TRBD1|NA|TRBJ1-6
CASSVDRGVGSPLHF
TGTGCCAGTAGTGTCGACAGGGGTGTTGGGTCACCCCTCCACTTT
>TRBV5-1|TRBD1|few|TRBJ2-7
CASSLGGTASYEQYF
TGCGCCAGCAGCTTGGGAGGGACAGCCTCCTACGAGCAGTACTTC
>TRBV2|NA|NA|TRBJ1-5
CASSGTTDNQPQHF
TGTGCCAGCAGTGGGACAACCGACAATCAGCCCCAGCATTTT
>TRBV5-6|TRBD1|NA|TRBJ2-2
CASSTDRGRDTGELFF
TGTGCCAGCAGCACAGACAGGGGGCGGGACACCGGGGAGCTGTTTTTT
>TRBV5-6|NA|once|TRBJ2-5
CASSLWAETQYF
TGTGCCAGCAGCTTGTGGGCAGAGACCCAGTACTTC
>TRBV19|NA|NA|TRBJ2-1
CASSIPRQSSSYNEQFF
TGTGCCAGTAGTATACCGAGACAGTCCAGCTCCTACAATGAGCAGTTCTTC
>TRBV5-1|TRBD2|NA|TRBJ2-3
CASSLAGTSADTQYF
TGCGCCAGCAGCTTGGCCGGGACTAGCGCAGATACGCAGTATTTT
>TRBV5-1|TRBD1|NA|TRBJ1-1
CASSPDRAGTEAFF
TGCGCCAGCAGCCCCGACAGGGCAGGCACTGAAGCTTTCTTT
>TRBV5-8|NA|NA|TRBJ1-1
CASSPERVSDTEAFF
TGTGCCAGCAGCCCGGAGAGGGTGTCGGACACTGAAGCTTTCTTT